The rows below give T cell receptor beta chains drawn from one sample of a study of Graves' ophthalmopathy and Graves' hyperthyroidism. TCRdb used MiXCR to reprocess the multiplex PCR reads, holding one entry per CDR3 protein. There are 150,000 to 200,000 distinct CDR3 sequences in the sample; approximately 40% occur only once, and about 9.5% lies in the top ten. Sequences were obtained from peripheral blood. These receptor sequences come from a man aged 25-45 years with Graves' ophthalmopathy. The CDR3 runs from the conserved cysteine through the conserved F or W. Fields, in order: CDR3 protein, J gene, V gene.

cdr3_aa: CAWSGSLTGRIYEQYF
j_call: TRBJ2-7
v_call: TRBV30

cdr3_aa: CASSPQRLRDQYF
j_call: TRBJ2-5
v_call: TRBV18

cdr3_aa: CASTQSRGGTYEQYF
j_call: TRBJ2-7
v_call: TRBV12-3/TRBV12-4

cdr3_aa: CASSPTVGVRAFF
j_call: TRBJ1-1
v_call: TRBV12-3/TRBV12-4

cdr3_aa: CASSYSISGTNTEAFF
j_call: TRBJ1-1
v_call: TRBV6-2/TRBV6-3

cdr3_aa: CASSYSVDLMNTEAFF
j_call: TRBJ1-1
v_call: TRBV6-6

cdr3_aa: CAWSEAGHEQYF
j_call: TRBJ2-7
v_call: TRBV30

cdr3_aa: CASSRLRGNTEAFF
j_call: TRBJ1-1
v_call: TRBV6-1

cdr3_aa: CASSSAETQYF
j_call: TRBJ2-5
v_call: TRBV6-2/TRBV6-3

cdr3_aa: CASSLTGQTYEQYF
j_call: TRBJ2-7
v_call: TRBV7-6

cdr3_aa: CATSGPAGDEQYF
j_call: TRBJ2-7
v_call: TRBV24-1

cdr3_aa: CAISERGRVPETQYF
j_call: TRBJ2-5
v_call: TRBV10-3

cdr3_aa: CASSGSASLTEAFF
j_call: TRBJ1-1
v_call: TRBV6-1

cdr3_aa: CASSGSGQLFYEQYF
j_call: TRBJ2-7
v_call: TRBV6-2/TRBV6-3

cdr3_aa: CASWEGGEQYF
j_call: TRBJ2-7
v_call: TRBV28

cdr3_aa: CASSFRDRGETEAFF
j_call: TRBJ1-1
v_call: TRBV28

cdr3_aa: CASTGTDNSPLHF
j_call: TRBJ1-6
v_call: TRBV6-2/TRBV6-3

cdr3_aa: CASSYARVSYEQYF
j_call: TRBJ2-7
v_call: TRBV6-2/TRBV6-3

cdr3_aa: CSASWAGSQETQYF
j_call: TRBJ2-5
v_call: TRBV20-1

cdr3_aa: CSASLAGANEQYF
j_call: TRBJ2-7
v_call: TRBV20-1

cdr3_aa: CASSSVGTPPYEQYF
j_call: TRBJ2-7
v_call: TRBV12-3/TRBV12-4

cdr3_aa: CASKDQGDGNYEQYF
j_call: TRBJ2-7
v_call: TRBV6-1

cdr3_aa: CASSYRKGQSYTEAFF
j_call: TRBJ1-1
v_call: TRBV6-2/TRBV6-3

cdr3_aa: CASSPGTSAPQYF
j_call: TRBJ2-5
v_call: TRBV7-2

cdr3_aa: CATSDAPGANSGANVLTF
j_call: TRBJ2-6
v_call: TRBV24-1

cdr3_aa: CASIPERRGLAANTGELFF
j_call: TRBJ2-2
v_call: TRBV6-4

cdr3_aa: CASTTGVGELFF
j_call: TRBJ2-2
v_call: TRBV6-2/TRBV6-3